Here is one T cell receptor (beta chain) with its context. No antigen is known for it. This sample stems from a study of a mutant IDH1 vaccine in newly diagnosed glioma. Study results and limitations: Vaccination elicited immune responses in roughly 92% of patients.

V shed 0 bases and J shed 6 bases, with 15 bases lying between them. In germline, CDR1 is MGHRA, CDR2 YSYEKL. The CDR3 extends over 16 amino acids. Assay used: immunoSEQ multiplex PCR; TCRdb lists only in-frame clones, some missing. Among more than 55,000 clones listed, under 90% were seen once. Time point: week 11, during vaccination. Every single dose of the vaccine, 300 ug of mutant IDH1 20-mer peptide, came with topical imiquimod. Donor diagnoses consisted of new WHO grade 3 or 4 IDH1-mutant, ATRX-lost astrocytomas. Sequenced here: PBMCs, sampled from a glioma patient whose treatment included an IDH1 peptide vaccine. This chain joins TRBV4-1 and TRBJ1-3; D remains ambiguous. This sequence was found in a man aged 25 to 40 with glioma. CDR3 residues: CASSQEGRRSSNTIYF. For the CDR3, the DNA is TGCGCCAGCAGCCAAGAAGGTAGGCGGTCATCAAACACCATATATTTT.